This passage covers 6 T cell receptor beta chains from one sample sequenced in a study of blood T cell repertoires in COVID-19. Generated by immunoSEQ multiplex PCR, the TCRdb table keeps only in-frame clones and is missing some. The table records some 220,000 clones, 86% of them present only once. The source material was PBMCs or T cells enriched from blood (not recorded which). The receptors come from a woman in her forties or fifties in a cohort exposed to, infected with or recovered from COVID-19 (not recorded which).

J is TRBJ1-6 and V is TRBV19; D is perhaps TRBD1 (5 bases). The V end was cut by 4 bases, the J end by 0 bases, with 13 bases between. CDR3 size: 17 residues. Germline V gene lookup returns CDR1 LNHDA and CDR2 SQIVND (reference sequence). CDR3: CASSTVLGGSYNSPLHF. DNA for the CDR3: TGTGCCAGTAGTACTGTTCTGGGGGGCTCCTATAATTCACCCCTCCACTTT.

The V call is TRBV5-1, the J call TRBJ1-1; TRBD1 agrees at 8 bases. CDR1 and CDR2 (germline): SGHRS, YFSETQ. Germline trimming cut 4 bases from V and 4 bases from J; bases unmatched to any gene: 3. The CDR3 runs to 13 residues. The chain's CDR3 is CASSTGQVTEAFF. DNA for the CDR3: TGCGCCAGCAGCACGGGACAGGTCACTGAAGCTTTCTTT.

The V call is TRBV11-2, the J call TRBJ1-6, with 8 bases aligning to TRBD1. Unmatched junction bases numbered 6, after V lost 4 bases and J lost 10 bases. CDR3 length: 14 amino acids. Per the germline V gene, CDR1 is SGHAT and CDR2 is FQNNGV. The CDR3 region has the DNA TGTGCCAGCAGCTCAGGACAGGGCCGCTCACCCCTCCACTTT. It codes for CASSSGQGRSPLHF. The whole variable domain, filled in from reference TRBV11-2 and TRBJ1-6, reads EAGVAQSPRYKIIEKRQSVAFWCNPISGHATLYWYQQILGQGPKLLIQFQNNGVVDDSQLPKDRFSAERLKGVDSTLKIQPAKLEDSAVYLCASSSGQGRSPLHFGNGTRLTVT.

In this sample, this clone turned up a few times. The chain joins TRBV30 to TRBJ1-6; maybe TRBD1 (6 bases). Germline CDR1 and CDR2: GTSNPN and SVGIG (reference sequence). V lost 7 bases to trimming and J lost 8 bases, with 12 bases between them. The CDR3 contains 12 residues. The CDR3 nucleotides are TGTGCCTATCGAGGGGGGGATTCACCCCTCCACTTT. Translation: CAYRGGDSPLHF.

CDR3 protein: CASSGHGTGQNSPLHF. The CDR3 DNA is TGTGCCAGCAGCGGTCACGGGACAGGGCAAAATTCACCCCTCCACTTT. The chain recombines TRBV9 with TRBJ1-6; 9 nucleotides match TRBD1. CDR3 length: 16 residues. Per the germline V gene, CDR1 is SGDLS and CDR2 is YYNGEE. V dropped 3 bases and J dropped 7; count of bases not matched to a gene: 8.

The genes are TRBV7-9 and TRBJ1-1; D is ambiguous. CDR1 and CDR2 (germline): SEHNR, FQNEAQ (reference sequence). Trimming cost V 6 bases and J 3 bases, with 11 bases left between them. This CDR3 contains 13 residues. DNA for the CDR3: TGTGCCAGCAGTTATACAGCGGACACTGAAGCTTTCTTT. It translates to CASSYTADTEAFF.